This entry is about one T cell receptor (beta chain). This entry belongs to a study of blood T cell repertoires in COVID-19. The CDR3 contains 16 residues. The germline V gene has CDR1 LGHNA and CDR2 YNFKEQ. V dropped 0 bases and J dropped 4 bases, with 13 bases sitting between them. Using immunoSEQ multiplex PCR, the repertoire was profiled, and TCRdb retains in-frame clones only, with some absent. The data contain approximately 300,000 clones, 85% to 90% of them seen just once; the ten biggest clones take up about 0.8%. The genes are TRBV4-2 and TRBJ2-1; a weak D match, TRBD1 (5 bases). This TCR was recovered from a man aged 25-45 years with acute or convalescent COVID-19. What was sequenced was peripheral blood. This CDR3 reads CASSQDRQGGYNEQFF. In DNA, the CDR3 is TGTGCCAGCAGCCAAGATCGCCAGGGTGGGTACAATGAGCAGTTCTTC.